Following are 18 T cell receptor beta chains from one sample sequenced in a study of blood T cell repertoires in COVID-19. Measured with immunoSEQ multiplex PCR; TCRdb has only the in-frame clones, and not every one. The table has some 180,000 clones, roughly 78% seen once. What was sequenced was PBMCs or T cells enriched from blood (not recorded which). These receptors were collected from a woman in her 70s in a cohort exposed to, infected with or recovered from COVID-19 (not recorded which).

This clone was seen once. V gene TRBV5-1 combines with J gene TRBJ1-2, with 9 bases matching TRBD1. The J segment lost 6 bases and the V segment lost 4 bases, leaving 10 bases of the junction unmatched. Germline CDR1 SGHRS, CDR2 YFSETQ. The CDR3 sequence is 15 residues long. The CDR3 loop reads CASSPGTGPGDGYTF. The CDR3 region has the DNA TGCGCCAGCAGCCCAGGGACAGGGCCCGGGGATGGCTACACCTTC.

This clone turned up a few times. The chain uses TRBV28 and TRBJ1-6; TRBD1 matches 8 bases. J gave up 10 bases and V 3 bases, and 5 bases lay outside the gene matches. The length of the CDR3 is 14 residues. The V gene's germline CDR1 is MDHEN and CDR2 SYDVKM. As DNA, the CDR3 is TGTGCCAGCAGTTTTAGGACAGGGAGGTCACCCCTCCACTTT. Protein: CASSFRTGRSPLHF.

V and J are TRBV12-5 and TRBJ2-1; D call uncertain. Trimming removed 6 bases from V and 5 bases from J, with 11 bases in between. Germline CDR1 reads LGHNT; CDR2 reads FRNRAP. This CDR3 has 13 amino acids. Written as DNA, the CDR3 is TGTGCTAGTGGCCTAACTACCGACAATGAGCAGTTCTTC. This sequence encodes CASGLTTDNEQFF.

The chain recombines TRBV7-2 with TRBJ2-1; the match to TRBD2 covers 7 bases. The CDR3 contains 15 residues. V lost 0 bases to trimming and J lost 4 bases; unmatched junction nucleotides: 3. Germline CDR1 SGHTA, CDR2 FQGNSA. CDR3 in DNA: TGTGCCAGCAGCTTAGCCAGCGGGATATACAATGAGCAGTTCTTC. This encodes CASSLASGIYNEQFF.

This clone turned up a few times. V and J are TRBV6-5 and TRBJ1-5; TRBD1 matches at 8 bases. The CDR3 spans 16 residues. Germline V CDR1 and CDR2: MNHEY, SVGAGI. J lost 5 bases, V lost 0 bases, and 6 bases had no gene match. The CDR3, as DNA: TGTGCCAGCAGTTACTCGGGGACAGGATTTGATCAGCCCCAGCATTTT. Protein: CASSYSGTGFDQPQHF.

This clone was detected only once. This chain connects TRBV7-8 to TRBJ1-1; D gene ambiguous. The germline V and J ends were trimmed by 2 bases and 3 bases, with 13 bases remaining between them. The CDR3 runs to 15 residues. Germline lookup yields CDR1 SGHVS and CDR2 FQNEAQ. CDR3 coding DNA: TGTGCCAGCAGCTTACGGTCCGGCGGAGACACTGAAGCTTTCTTT. It is translated as CASSLRSGGDTEAFF. Looking up the rest from reference TRBV7-8 and TRBJ1-1 gives the full variable domain: GAGVSQSPRYKVAKRGQDVALRCDPISGHVSLFWYQQALGQGPEFLTYFQNEAQLDKSGLPSDRFFAERPEGSVSTLKIQRTQQEDSAVYLCASSLRSGGDTEAFFGQGTRLTVV.

This clone is a singleton in its sample. The chain employs TRBV7-9 and TRBJ2-6, with D unresolved. Trimming removed 5 bases from V and 8 bases from J, with 10 bases in between. This CDR3 contains 13 residues. CDR1 SEHNR and CDR2 FQNEAQ come from the germline V gene (reference sequence). CDR3 in amino acids: CASSMTGSNVLTF. The CDR3, as DNA: TGTGCCAGCAGCATGACCGGGTCCAACGTCCTGACTTTC.

This clone was counted only a few times. The chain uses TRBV6-5 and TRBJ1-2; 7 bases align to TRBD1. The CDR3 extends over 13 amino acids. Per germline, CDR1 MNHEY and CDR2 SVGAGI. J was trimmed by 0 bases and V by 6 bases; bases with no gene match: 1. Written as DNA, the CDR3 is TGTGCCAGCAGCCAGGGGGCTAACTATGGCTACACCTTC. Protein product: CASSQGANYGYTF.

V and J are TRBV4-1 and TRBJ2-4; TRBD1 agrees at 12 bases. The CDR3 consists of 15 residues. Germline assignment: CDR1 MGHRA and CDR2 YSYEKL. Trimming took 2 bases from V and 8 from J; bases not matched to a gene: 4. CDR3 amino acids: CASSQPGQGAYIQYF. The CDR3 DNA reads TGCGCCAGCAGCCAACCGGGACAGGGGGCATACATTCAGTACTTC.

The rearrangement joins TRBV5-1 to TRBJ2-1; 8 bases agree with TRBD2. This CDR3 spans 15 amino acids. Germline CDR1 SGHRS, CDR2 YFSETQ. The ends lost 2 bases at V and 5 bases at J; junction bases unmatched: 6. CDR3 region: CASSLRTGGHNEQFF. The DNA for the CDR3 is TGCGCCAGCAGCTTACGAACGGGAGGGCACAATGAGCAGTTCTTC.

The V call is TRBV2, the J call TRBJ2-1; D unresolved. Trimming removed 5 bases at V and 6 bases at J, with 14 bases between. This CDR3 contains 14 residues. Germline loops: CDR1 SNHLY, CDR2 FYNNEI. The chain's CDR3 is CASSFFGLFNEQFF. The DNA of the CDR3 is TGTGCCAGCAGTTTTTTCGGTTTGTTCAATGAGCAGTTCTTC. Drawing the rest from reference TRBV2 and TRBJ2-1, the complete variable domain is EPEVTQTPSHQVTQMGQEVILRCVPISNHLYFYWYRQILGQKVEFLVSFYNNEISEKSEIFDDQFSVERPDGSNFTLKIRSTKLEDSAMYFCASSFFGLFNEQFFGPGTRLTVL.

The genes are TRBV6-5 and TRBJ1-2, with 8 bases aligning to TRBD1. CDR1 and CDR2 (germline): MNHEY, SVGAGI. J was trimmed by 5 bases and V by 6 bases; bases with no gene match: 5. The CDR3 has 13 residues. The CDR3 here is CASRLTGGYGYTF. CDR3 DNA: TGTGCCAGCAGACTTACAGGGGGATATGGCTACACCTTC.

This sequence joins TRBV3-1 (or the pseudogene TRBV3-2) and TRBJ2-3; 9 bases align to TRBD2. This CDR3 is 16 amino acids long. Germline V gene data show CDR1 as LGHDT and CDR2 as YNNKEL (reference sequence). The V gene end was trimmed by 4 bases and the J gene end by 2 bases; junction bases not matched to a gene: 7. This chain's CDR3 is CASSPPTSGYTDTQYF. As DNA, the CDR3 is TGTGCCAGCAGCCCACCGACTAGCGGATACACAGATACGCAGTATTTT.

This clone was counted between two and nine times. The genes are TRBV10-3 and TRBJ2-7; 7 positions match TRBD2. The CDR3 extends over 14 amino acids. CDR1 is ENHRY, CDR2 SYGVKD, per germline. The ends lost 10 bases at V and 6 bases at J; junction bases unmatched: 15. In nucleotides, the CDR3 is TGTGCCAGCGAGTGGGGAGGGGCCGTCGGCGAGCAGTACTTC. Translating gives CASEWGGAVGEQYF.

The table lists this clone with a count of one. The CDR3 DNA sequence: TGTGCCAGCAGCTTCATAGCCAAAAACATTCAGTACTTC. It codes for CASSFIAKNIQYF. V gene TRBV7-2 combines with J gene TRBJ2-4; D is undetermined. The germline V gene has CDR1 SGHTA and CDR2 FQGNSA. Trimming pared 3 bases from V and 0 bases from J, leaving 3 bases between. The CDR3 is 13 amino acids.

The V and J genes are TRBV9 and TRBJ1-1; TRBD1 agrees at 9 bases. The CDR3 runs to 13 residues. The germline gives CDR1 SGDLS, CDR2 YYNGEE. V was clipped by 4 bases and J by 5 bases; unmatched bases: 3. The CDR3 coding sequence is TGTGCCAGCAGCCTTGGACAGGGGACTGAAGCTTTCTTT. Translation: CASSLGQGTEAFF.

The chain has TRBV19 and TRBJ2-7; weak D call: TRBD1 (6 bases). Germline V gene lookup returns CDR1 LNHDA and CDR2 SQIVND (reference sequence). The CDR3 contains 14 residues. Deletions cut 5 bases from V and 3 bases from J, with 14 bases between. The CDR3 spells CASSSRGALYEQYF. The DNA of the CDR3 is TGTGCCAGTAGTTCCAGGGGTGCCCTCTACGAGCAGTACTTC.

The rearrangement joins TRBV6-5 to TRBJ2-7; D may be TRBD1 (5 bases). With 5 bases removed from V and 7 bases from J, the gap between germline ends came to 15 bases. Germline CDR1 MNHEY, CDR2 SVGAGI. The CDR3 totals 13 residues. The CDR3 loop reads CASSTRDQLEQYF. The CDR3 DNA reads TGTGCCAGCAGTACCAGGGATCAACTGGAGCAGTACTTC.